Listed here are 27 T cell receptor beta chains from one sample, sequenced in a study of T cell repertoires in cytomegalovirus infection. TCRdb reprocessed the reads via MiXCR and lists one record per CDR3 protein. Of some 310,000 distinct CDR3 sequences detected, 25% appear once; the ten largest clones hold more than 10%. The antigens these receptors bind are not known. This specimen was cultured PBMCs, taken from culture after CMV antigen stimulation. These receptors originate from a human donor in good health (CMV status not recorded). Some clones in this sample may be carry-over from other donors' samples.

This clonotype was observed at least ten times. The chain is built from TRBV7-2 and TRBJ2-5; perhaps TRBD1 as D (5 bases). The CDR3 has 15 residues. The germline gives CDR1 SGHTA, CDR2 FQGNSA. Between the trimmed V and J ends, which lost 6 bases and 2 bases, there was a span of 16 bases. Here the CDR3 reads CASSLDRHPQETQYF. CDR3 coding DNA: TGTGCCAGCAGTCTAGACAGACACCCTCAAGAGACCCAGTACTTC.

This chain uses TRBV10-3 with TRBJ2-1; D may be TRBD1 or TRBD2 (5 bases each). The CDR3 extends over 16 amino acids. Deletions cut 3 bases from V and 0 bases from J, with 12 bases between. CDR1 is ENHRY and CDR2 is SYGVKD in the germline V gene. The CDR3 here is CAISDPGPSSYNEQFF. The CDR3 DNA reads TGTGCCATCAGTGATCCGGGACCCAGCTCCTACAATGAGCAGTTCTTC.

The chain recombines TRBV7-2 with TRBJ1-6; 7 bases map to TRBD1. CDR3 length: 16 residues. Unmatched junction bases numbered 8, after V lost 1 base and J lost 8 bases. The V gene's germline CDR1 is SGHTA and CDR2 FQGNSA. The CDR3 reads CASSLGLRQGYSPLHF. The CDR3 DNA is TGTGCCAGCAGCTTAGGGCTCAGACAGGGTTATTCACCCCTCCACTTT.

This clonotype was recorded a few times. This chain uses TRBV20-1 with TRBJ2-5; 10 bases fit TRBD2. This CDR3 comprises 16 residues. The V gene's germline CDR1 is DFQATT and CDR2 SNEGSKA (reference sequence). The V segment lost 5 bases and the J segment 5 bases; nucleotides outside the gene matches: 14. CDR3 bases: TGCAGTGCTCACGGGAGCGGGAGGGCCAGTGGGGAGACCCAGTACTTC. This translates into CSAHGSGRASGETQYF.

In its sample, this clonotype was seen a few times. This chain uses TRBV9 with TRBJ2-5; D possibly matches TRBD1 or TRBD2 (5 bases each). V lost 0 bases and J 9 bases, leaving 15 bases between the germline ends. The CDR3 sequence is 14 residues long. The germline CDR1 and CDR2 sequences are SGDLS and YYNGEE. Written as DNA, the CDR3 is TGTGCCAGCAGCGTAGAAGGCAGCAGAGGGGCCCAGTACTTC. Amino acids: CASSVEGSRGAQYF.

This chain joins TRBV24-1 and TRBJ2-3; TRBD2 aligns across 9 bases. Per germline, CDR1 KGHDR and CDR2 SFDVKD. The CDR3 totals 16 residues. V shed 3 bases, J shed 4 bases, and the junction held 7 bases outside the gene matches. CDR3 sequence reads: CATSDGAGGLPDTQYF. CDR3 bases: TGTGCCACCAGTGATGGAGCGGGAGGCTTGCCAGATACGCAGTATTTT.

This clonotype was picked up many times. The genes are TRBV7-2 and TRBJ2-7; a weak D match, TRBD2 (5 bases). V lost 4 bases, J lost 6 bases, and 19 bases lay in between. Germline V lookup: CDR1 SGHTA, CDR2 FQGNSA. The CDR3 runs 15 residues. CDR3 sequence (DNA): TGTGCCAGCAGCTGGGGAGTAGTGGGCCTTGTCGAGCAGTACGTC. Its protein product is CASSWGVVGLVEQYV.

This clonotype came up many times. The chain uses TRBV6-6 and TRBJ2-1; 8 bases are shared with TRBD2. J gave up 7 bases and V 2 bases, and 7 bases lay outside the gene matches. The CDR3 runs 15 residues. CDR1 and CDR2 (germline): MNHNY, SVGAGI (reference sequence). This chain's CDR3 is CASSYSGGRYNEQFF. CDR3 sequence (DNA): TGTGCCAGCAGTTACAGTGGCGGGAGGTATAATGAGCAGTTCTTC.

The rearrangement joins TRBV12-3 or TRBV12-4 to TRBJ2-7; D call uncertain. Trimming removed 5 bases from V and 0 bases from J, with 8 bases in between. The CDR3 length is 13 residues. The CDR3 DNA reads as TGTGCCAGCAGTCTGACCAGCTCCTACGAGCAGTACGTC. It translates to CASSLTSSYEQYV.

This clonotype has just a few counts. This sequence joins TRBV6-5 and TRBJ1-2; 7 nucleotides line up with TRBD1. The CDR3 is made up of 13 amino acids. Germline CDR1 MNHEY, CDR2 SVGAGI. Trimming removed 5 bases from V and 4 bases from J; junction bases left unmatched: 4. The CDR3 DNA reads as TGTGCCAGCAGTACCCAGGGGGTCTATGGCTACACCTTC. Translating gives CASSTQGVYGYTF.

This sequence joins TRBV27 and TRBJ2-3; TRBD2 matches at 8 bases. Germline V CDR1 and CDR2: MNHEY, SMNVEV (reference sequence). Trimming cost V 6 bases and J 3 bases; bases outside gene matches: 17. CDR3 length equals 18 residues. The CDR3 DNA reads TGTGCCAGCAGGCGATCCGGGACTAGAGAGACCGGTACAGATACGCAGTATTTT. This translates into CASRRSGTRETGTDTQYF.

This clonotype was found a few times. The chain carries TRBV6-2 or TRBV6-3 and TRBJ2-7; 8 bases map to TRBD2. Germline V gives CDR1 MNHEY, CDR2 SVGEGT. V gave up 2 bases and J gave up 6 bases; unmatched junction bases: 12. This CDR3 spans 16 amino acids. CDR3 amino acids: CASSYNPLAGGSEQYV. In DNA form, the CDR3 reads TGTGCCAGCAGTTACAACCCCTTGGCGGGAGGTTCCGAGCAGTACGTC.

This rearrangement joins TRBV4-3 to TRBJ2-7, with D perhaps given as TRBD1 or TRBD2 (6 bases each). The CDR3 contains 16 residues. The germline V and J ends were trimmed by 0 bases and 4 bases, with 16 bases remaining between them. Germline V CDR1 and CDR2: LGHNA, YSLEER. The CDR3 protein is CASSQDRGRQVYEQYF. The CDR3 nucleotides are TGCGCCAGCAGCCAAGATCGGGGGCGACAGGTGTACGAGCAGTACTTC.

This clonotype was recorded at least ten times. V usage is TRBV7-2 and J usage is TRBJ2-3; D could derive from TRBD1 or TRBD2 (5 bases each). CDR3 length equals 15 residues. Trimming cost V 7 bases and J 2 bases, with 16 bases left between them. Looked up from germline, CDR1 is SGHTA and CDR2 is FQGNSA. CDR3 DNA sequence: TGTGCCAGCACCCTGGGGGAAAGTCTCACAGATACGCAGTATTTT. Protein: CASTLGESLTDTQYF.

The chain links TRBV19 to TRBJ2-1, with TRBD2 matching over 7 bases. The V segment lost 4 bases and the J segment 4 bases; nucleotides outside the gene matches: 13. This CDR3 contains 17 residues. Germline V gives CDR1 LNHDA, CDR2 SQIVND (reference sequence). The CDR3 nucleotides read TGTGCCAGTAGTAAGGTGTGGGACGGGAGGTGGTACAATGAGCAGTTCTTC. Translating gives CASSKVWDGRWYNEQFF.

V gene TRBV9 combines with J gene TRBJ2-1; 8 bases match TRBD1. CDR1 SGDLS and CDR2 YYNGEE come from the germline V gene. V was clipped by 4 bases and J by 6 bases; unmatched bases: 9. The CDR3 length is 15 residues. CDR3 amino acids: CASSPRTGRINEQFF. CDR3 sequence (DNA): TGTGCCAGCAGCCCCCGGACAGGGAGGATCAATGAGCAGTTCTTC. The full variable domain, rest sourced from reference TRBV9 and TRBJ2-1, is DSGVTQTPKHLITATGQRVTLRCSPRSGDLSVYWYQQSLDQGLQFLIQYYNGEERAKGNILERFSAQQFPDLHSELNLSSLELGDSALYFCASSPRTGRINEQFFGPGTRLTVL.

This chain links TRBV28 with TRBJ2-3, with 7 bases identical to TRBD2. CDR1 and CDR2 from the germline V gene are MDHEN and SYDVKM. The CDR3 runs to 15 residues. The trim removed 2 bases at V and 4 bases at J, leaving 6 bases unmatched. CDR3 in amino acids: CASSLRRGTADTQYF. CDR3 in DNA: TGTGCCAGCAGTTTAAGGCGGGGGACTGCAGATACGCAGTATTTT.

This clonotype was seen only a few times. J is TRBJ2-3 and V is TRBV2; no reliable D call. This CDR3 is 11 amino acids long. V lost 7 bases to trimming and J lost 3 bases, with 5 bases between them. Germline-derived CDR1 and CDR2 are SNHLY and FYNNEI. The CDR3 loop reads CASTDTDTQYF. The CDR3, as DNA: TGTGCCAGCACCGATACAGATACGCAGTATTTT.

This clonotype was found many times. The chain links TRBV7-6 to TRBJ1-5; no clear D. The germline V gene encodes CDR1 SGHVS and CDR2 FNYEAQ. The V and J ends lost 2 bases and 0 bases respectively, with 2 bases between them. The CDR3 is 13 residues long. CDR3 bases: TGTGCCAGCAGCTTAAGTAGCAATCAGCCCCAGCATTTT. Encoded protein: CASSLSSNQPQHF.

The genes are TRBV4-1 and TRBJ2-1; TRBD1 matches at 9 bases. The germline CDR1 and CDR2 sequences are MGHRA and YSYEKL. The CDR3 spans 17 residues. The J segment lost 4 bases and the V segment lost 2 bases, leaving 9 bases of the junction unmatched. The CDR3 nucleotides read TGCGCCAGCAGCCAATATCCACAGGGGGCTTCATACAATGAGCAGTTCTTC. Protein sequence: CASSQYPQGASYNEQFF.

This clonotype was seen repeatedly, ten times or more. CDR3 in amino acids: CASSDSGGGETQYF. In nucleotides, the CDR3 is TGTGCCAGCAGCGACTCAGGGGGCGGTGAGACCCAGTACTTC. The V and J genes are TRBV7-2 and TRBJ2-5, with 8 bases lining up with TRBD1. The J segment lost 5 bases and the V segment lost 5 bases, leaving 7 bases of the junction unmatched. This CDR3 comprises 14 residues. CDR1 is SGHTA and CDR2 is FQGNSA in the germline V gene.

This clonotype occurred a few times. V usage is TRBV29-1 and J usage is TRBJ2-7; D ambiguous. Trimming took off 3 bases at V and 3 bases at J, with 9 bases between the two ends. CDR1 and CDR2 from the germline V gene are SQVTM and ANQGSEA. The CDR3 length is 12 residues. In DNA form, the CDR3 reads TGCAGCGTTGAGGCAGGACGCTACGAGCAGTACTTC. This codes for CSVEAGRYEQYF.

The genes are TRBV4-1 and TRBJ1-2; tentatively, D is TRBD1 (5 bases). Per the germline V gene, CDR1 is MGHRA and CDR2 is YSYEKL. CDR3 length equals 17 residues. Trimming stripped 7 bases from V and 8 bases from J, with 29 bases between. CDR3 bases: TGCGCCAGCAAGGGAATCCAGGGACCGGGACCTCGAACAGGCTACACCTTC. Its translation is CASKGIQGPGPRTGYTF.

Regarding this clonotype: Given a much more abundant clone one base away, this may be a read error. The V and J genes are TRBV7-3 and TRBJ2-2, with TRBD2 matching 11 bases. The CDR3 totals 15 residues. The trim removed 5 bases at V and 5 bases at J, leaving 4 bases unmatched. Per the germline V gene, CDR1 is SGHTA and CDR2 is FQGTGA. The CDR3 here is CASSPRTSGTGELFF. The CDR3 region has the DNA TGTGCCAGCAGCCCCCGGACTAGCGGGACCGGGGAGCTGTTTTTT.

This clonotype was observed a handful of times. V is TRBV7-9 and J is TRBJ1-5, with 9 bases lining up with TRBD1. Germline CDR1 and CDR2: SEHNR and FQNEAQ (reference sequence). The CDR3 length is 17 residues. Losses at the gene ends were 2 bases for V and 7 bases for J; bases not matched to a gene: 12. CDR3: CASSLLKPGQGYQPQHF. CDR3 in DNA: TGTGCCAGCAGCTTATTGAAACCGGGACAGGGCTACCAGCCCCAGCATTTT.

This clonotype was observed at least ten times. As DNA, the CDR3 is TGTGCCAGCAGCTTATTAAAACGAGGACGTTCCACAGATACGCAGTATTTT. Its protein is CASSLLKRGRSTDTQYF. The chain joins TRBV7-8 to TRBJ2-3; D call uncertain. V gave up 2 bases and J gave up 2 bases, with 17 bases separating them. Germline V lookup: CDR1 SGHVS, CDR2 FQNEAQ. The CDR3 is made up of 17 amino acids.

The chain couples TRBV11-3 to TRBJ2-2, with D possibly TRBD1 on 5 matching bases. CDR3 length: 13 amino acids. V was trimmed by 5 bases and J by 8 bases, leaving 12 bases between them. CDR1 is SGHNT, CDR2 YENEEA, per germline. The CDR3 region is CASSTQGLGELFF. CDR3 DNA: TGTGCCAGCAGCACTCAGGGTTTGGGGGAGCTGTTTTTT.